In this sample, the clone carrying this TCR beta chain turned up once. This sample was included in a study of blood T cell repertoires in COVID-19. Study details: In each case, the material was cDNA or gDNA derived from T cells, B-cell-depleted T cells, or PBMCs.

The CDR3 is 16 amino acids. The germline V and J ends were trimmed by 4 bases and 5 bases, with 20 bases remaining between them. Looked up from germline, CDR1 is SGHDN and CDR2 is FVKESK. Authors' processing steps: Amplification from reference gene primers served as the basis for estimated nucleated cell counts. The data were produced by immunoSEQ multiplex PCR, yet TCRdb's version contains in-frame clones alone and is incomplete. V, J and clone size reflect that table, while D and trimming were determined from the DNA. Of a few hundred thousand clones in the sample, 87% are singletons; the top ten hold around 2.1%.

The receptor was derived from a man aged 18 to 30 with active or convalescent COVID-19. Sequencing used peripheral blood. The rearrangement joins TRBV14 to TRBJ2-5; D is possibly TRBD2 (5 bases). CDR3 bases: TGTGCCAGCAGCCCCCGGGGTAGCGCCCATTCGGAGACCCAGTACTTC. This gives the protein CASSPRGSAHSETQYF.